One sample yielded the 26 T cell receptor beta chains listed below, sequenced in a study of response to subunit inactivated influenza vaccine (dated by TCRdb to the late 2010s). The library was produced with RT-PCR. The instrument given in TCRdb is Illumina HiSeq 2500. Using fastp at Q25 and MiXCR, TCRdb reprocessed the public reads and kept productive beta chains. Records with the same CDR3 protein are collapsed into one entry carrying the most frequent genes and DNA. This sample holds 400,000 to 550,000 distinct CDR3 sequences; 25% were observed only once. About 1.9% of the sample is in the top ten clones. The input for sequencing was CD4+ T cells sorted from PBMCs, taken 4 to 6 days after vaccination. The receptors derive from a man over 45 who received an inactivated influenza vaccine. Donor details come from another sample of the same person, matched by shared clones.

There are many counts of this clonotype. V is TRBV12-3 or TRBV12-4 and J is TRBJ1-6; 8 nucleotides line up with TRBD1. This CDR3 is 15 amino acids long. The ends lost 3 bases at V and 7 bases at J; junction bases unmatched: 5. CDR3 loop: CASSLTDRGNSPLHF. CDR3 nucleotides: TGTGCCAGCAGTTTGACCGACAGGGGAAATTCACCCCTCCACTTT.

This clonotype showed up many times. The chain uses TRBV6-1 and TRBJ1-1; D is unclear. CDR3 length: 14 amino acids. Per the germline V gene, CDR1 is MNHNS and CDR2 is SASEGT. V was pared by 4 bases and J by 1 base, with 10 bases between. The CDR3 here is CASSGMMTNTEAFF. The DNA of the CDR3 is TGTGCCAGCAGTGGAATGATGACGAACACTGAAGCTTTCTTT.

The CDR3 bases are TGTGCCAGCAGCTTAGATCCTACGGGCCTCTACGAGCAGTACTTC. It translates to CASSLDPTGLYEQYF. The chain recombines TRBV11-2 with TRBJ2-7, with D unresolved. The CDR3 runs to 15 residues. The V gene lost 0 bases and the J gene lost 3 bases, with 12 bases spanning the gap. The germline gives CDR1 SGHAT, CDR2 FQNNGV.

The J gene is TRBJ2-1, the V gene TRBV20-1, with D tentatively TRBD2 (6 bases). CDR3 length: 13 amino acids. CDR1 and CDR2 (germline): DFQATT, SNEGSKA (reference sequence). V lost 0 bases to trimming and J lost 12 bases, with 15 bases between them. The CDR3 sequence is CSARDQRGGGQFF. The CDR3 DNA follows: TGCAGTGCTAGAGATCAGAGGGGAGGAGGGCAGTTCTTC.

This clonotype was seen at least ten times. V usage is TRBV5-1 and J usage is TRBJ2-5; D might be TRBD1 (5 bases). Germline V gene sequence: CDR1 SGHRS, CDR2 YFSETQ. The CDR3 sequence is 13 residues long. Trimming cost V 3 bases and J 4 bases, with 10 bases left between them. The CDR3: CASSWGAGETQYF. CDR3 DNA: TGCGCCAGCAGCTGGGGCGCCGGAGAGACCCAGTACTTC.

This rearrangement joins TRBV7-9 to TRBJ2-3; TRBD1 matches 7 bases. J lost 5 bases, V lost 5 bases, and 7 bases had no gene match. The CDR3 totals 14 residues. Germline CDR1 is SEHNR and CDR2 is FQNEAQ (reference sequence). CDR3 bases: TGTGCCAGCAGCCGCGACAGGGTTGGAGATACGCAGTATTTT. Amino acids: CASSRDRVGDTQYF.

This clonotype has just one count. V is TRBV4-3 and J is TRBJ2-3; D is uncertain. Germline V gene sequence: CDR1 LGHNA, CDR2 YSLEER. Trimming left V 3 bases short and J 5 bases short, with 9 bases between. CDR3 length equals 13 residues. This CDR3 reads CASSHVKGDTQYF. The CDR3 DNA follows: TGCGCCAGCAGCCATGTTAAAGGAGATACGCAGTATTTT.

The chain combines TRBV20-1 with TRBJ1-2; perhaps TRBD1 as D (6 bases). This CDR3 region has 11 residues. From germline, CDR1 is DFQATT and CDR2 SNEGSKA (reference sequence). Trimming stripped 4 bases from V and 7 bases from J, with 10 bases between. CDR3 residues: CSAKGVAGYTF. For the CDR3, the DNA is TGCAGTGCTAAGGGGGTTGCTGGCTACACCTTC.

The chain is built from TRBV12-3 or TRBV12-4 and TRBJ1-5; 10 nucleotides agree with TRBD1. The CDR3 has 16 residues. Losses at the gene ends were 5 bases for V and 4 bases for J; bases not matched to a gene: 8. CDR3 coding DNA: TGTGCCAGCAGTCCCCCCGGGACAGGGGAAAATCAGCCCCAGCATTTT. Its protein product is CASSPPGTGENQPQHF.

This clonotype was seen only a few times. V and J are TRBV29-1 and TRBJ2-7; 7 nucleotides line up with TRBD2. Per the germline V gene, CDR1 is SQVTM and CDR2 is ANQGSEA. Losses at the gene ends were 6 bases for V and 0 bases for J; bases not matched to a gene: 5. The CDR3 consists of 13 residues. This CDR3 reads CSVLAYSSYEQYF. CDR3 sequence (DNA): TGCAGCGTACTAGCGTACTCCTCCTACGAGCAGTACTTC.

This clonotype occurred a few times. The chain links TRBV20-1 to TRBJ2-1, with D perhaps matching TRBD1 or TRBD2 (6 bases each). Trimming cost V 1 base and J 4 bases, with 14 bases left between them. The CDR3 runs 15 residues. Per the germline V gene, CDR1 is DFQATT and CDR2 is SNEGSKA (reference sequence). The CDR3 sequence is CSARGGAGAYNEQFF. The CDR3 nucleotides are TGCAGTGCTAGAGGGGGGGCAGGGGCGTACAATGAGCAGTTCTTC.

This clonotype occurred a few times. The chain combines TRBV7-2 with TRBJ1-5; no firm D call. The CDR3 is 13 residues long. Germline V gives CDR1 SGHTA, CDR2 FQGNSA. V was trimmed by 5 bases and J by 6 bases, leaving 11 bases between them. Written as DNA, the CDR3 is TGTGCCAGCAGCCCAACCAACGGTCAGCCCCAGCATTTT. It is translated as CASSPTNGQPQHF.

This clonotype was seen more than once but under ten times. The rearrangement links TRBV7-8 to TRBJ2-2; possible D gene TRBD2, 5 bases. Between the trimmed V and J ends, which lost 9 bases and 6 bases, there was a span of 14 bases. The germline V gene encodes CDR1 SGHVS and CDR2 FQNEAQ. CDR3 length: 13 residues. CDR3 protein: CASRGAMAGELFF. Here the CDR3 DNA reads TGTGCCAGTCGGGGAGCGATGGCCGGGGAGCTGTTTTTT.

Written as DNA, the CDR3 is TGTGCCACCAGTGGAACAGGGACCTACAATGAGCAGTTCTTC. Its protein product is CATSGTGTYNEQFF. The chain combines TRBV24-1 with TRBJ2-1, with D perhaps TRBD1 (6 bases). CDR3 length equals 14 residues. The germline CDR1 and CDR2 sequences are KGHDR and SFDVKD. The V end was cut by 5 bases, the J end by 2 bases, with 9 bases between.

The rearrangement uses TRBV10-3 and TRBJ2-7, with 8 bases aligning to TRBD2. The CDR3 is 14 amino acids. Trimming took 6 bases from V and 7 from J; bases not matched to a gene: 11. The germline V gene encodes CDR1 ENHRY and CDR2 SYGVKD. The chain's CDR3 is CAISRTSGDGEQYF. The CDR3 DNA reads as TGTGCCATCAGCCGAACTAGCGGTGATGGGGAGCAGTACTTC.

This clonotype has just a few counts. The chain carries TRBV7-2 and TRBJ2-1; the D is unclear. Germline V CDR1 and CDR2: SGHTA, FQGNSA. Deletions cut 6 bases from V and 4 bases from J, with 16 bases between. The CDR3 sequence is 15 residues long. CDR3 residues: CASRGFTSSYNEQFF. As DNA, the CDR3 is TGTGCCAGCAGGGGATTCACTTCGTCATACAATGAGCAGTTCTTC. Full variable domain (remainder filled in from reference TRBV7-2 and TRBJ2-1): GAGVSQSPSNKVTEKGKDVELRCDPISGHTALYWYRQSLGQGLEFLIYFQGNSAPDKSGLPSDRFSAERTGGSVSTLTIQRTQQEDSAVYLCASRGFTSSYNEQFFGPGTRLTVL.

This clonotype was seen many times. The chain employs TRBV6-5 and TRBJ2-1; D is ambiguous. CDR3 length: 15 residues. Germline V lookup: CDR1 MNHEY, CDR2 SVGAGI. Trimming removed 7 bases at V and 0 bases at J, with 13 bases between. CDR3 residues: CASTHGRSSYNEQFF. As DNA, the CDR3 is TGTGCCAGCACACATGGCAGGAGCTCCTACAATGAGCAGTTCTTC.

The rearrangement uses TRBV12-3 or TRBV12-4 and TRBJ2-4; 7 bases are shared with TRBD1. V lost 5 bases and J lost 9; bases outside the gene matches: 13. CDR3 length equals 15 residues. This CDR3 reads CASSPSLGGAGIQYF. The CDR3 DNA reads as TGTGCCAGCAGTCCCTCCCTAGGGGGCGCCGGCATTCAGTACTTC.

This clonotype was picked up a small number of times. The chain couples TRBV10-2 to TRBJ1-3; a possible D gene is TRBD1 (6 bases). V gave up 6 bases and J gave up 4 bases, with 10 bases separating them. The germline V gene encodes CDR1 WSHSY and CDR2 SAAADI. This CDR3 contains 13 residues. DNA of the CDR3: TGCGCCAGCAGCCGGGACAAAGGAAACACCATATATTTT. It codes for CASSRDKGNTIYF.

This clonotype occurred a few times. The chain is built from TRBV10-3 and TRBJ1-6, with 7 bases identical to TRBD1. Germline V CDR1 and CDR2: ENHRY, SYGVKD. V gave up 6 bases and J gave up 0 bases; unmatched junction bases: 5. This CDR3 comprises 16 residues. CDR3 nucleotide sequence: TGTGCCATCAGGAGGGACAGTAACTCCTATAATTCACCCCTCCACTTT. Amino acids: CAIRRDSNSYNSPLHF.

This clonotype was recorded a few times. V usage is TRBV12-3 or TRBV12-4 and J usage is TRBJ2-2; no clear D gene. The CDR3 consists of 15 residues. Trimming removed 3 bases from V and 3 bases from J, with 11 bases in between. Here the CDR3 reads CASSFRSVDTGELFF. The CDR3, as DNA: TGTGCCAGCAGTTTTCGGAGCGTAGACACCGGGGAGCTGTTTTTT.

V usage is TRBV7-9 and J usage is TRBJ2-1; no reliable D call. The germline V gene has CDR1 SEHNR and CDR2 FQNEAQ (reference sequence). The V and J ends lost 2 bases and 8 bases respectively, with 16 bases between them. CDR3 length: 15 residues. This chain's CDR3 is CASSLLPGTTDEQFF. Written as DNA, the CDR3 is TGTGCCAGCAGCTTATTGCCCGGTACGACCGATGAGCAGTTCTTC.

The table lists this clonotype with a few counts. The chain recombines TRBV6-1 with TRBJ1-4; perhaps TRBD1 as D (5 bases). This CDR3 has 15 amino acids. V was trimmed by 1 base and J by 5 bases, leaving 11 bases between them. Germline V gene sequence: CDR1 MNHNS, CDR2 SASEGT. Written as DNA, the CDR3 is TGTGCCAGCAGTGAAGACGGGGACTTCAATGAAAAACTGTTTTTT. Protein product: CASSEDGDFNEKLFF.

V usage is TRBV12-3 or TRBV12-4 and J usage is TRBJ1-5, with 10 bases lining up with TRBD1. The CDR3 runs 15 residues. V dropped 2 bases and J dropped 7; count of bases not matched to a gene: 5. CDR3 protein: CASSLSGQGDQPQHF. The CDR3 DNA sequence: TGTGCCAGCAGTTTAAGCGGACAGGGGGACCAGCCCCAGCATTTT.

The chain carries TRBV21-1 and TRBJ2-1. TRBV21-1 is deemed a pseudogene. This CDR3 region has 14 residues. The CDR3, as DNA: TGTGCCAGCAGCAAATGGTGGCAATACAATGAGCAGTTCTTC. It translates to CASSKWWQYNEQFF.

This clonotype has a handful of counts. The chain joins TRBV5-1 to TRBJ2-2; 7 nucleotides match TRBD2. Germline loops: CDR1 SGHRS, CDR2 YFSETQ. CDR3 size: 15 residues. Unmatched junction bases numbered 3, after V lost 4 bases and J lost 0 bases. Here the CDR3 DNA reads TGCGCCAGCAGCCGGGAGGCGCCGAACACCGGGGAGCTGTTTTTT. Translating it yields CASSREAPNTGELFF.